This TCR beta chain was captured in a study of PD-L1 blockade in urothelial cancer. Data came from immunoSEQ multiplex PCR; TCRdb stores just in-frame clones and leaves some out. This sample has more than 55,000 clones, with just over 85% found just once. The V and J ends lost 2 bases and 3 bases respectively, with 5 bases between them. The CDR3 consists of 12 residues. The germline V gene encodes CDR1 SGHDN and CDR2 FVKESK. The receptor's source is a man aged 50-59 years with urothelial cancer. V usage is TRBV14 and J usage is TRBJ2-7; D might be TRBD2 (5 bases). Sequences were derived from PBMCs, sampled around atezolizumab (anti-PD-L1) treatment. The CDR3 protein is CASSQSGYEQYF. CDR3 sequence (DNA): TGTGCCAGCAGCCAAAGCGGCTACGAGCAGTACTTC.